This entry features one T cell receptor (beta chain) sequence. This entry belongs to a study of blood T cell repertoires in COVID-19. Across the study: COVID-19 samples, acute and convalescent, were from the United States, Italy and Spain.

In the authors' workflow: Nucleated cell counts were estimated from reference gene primer amplification. The table came from immunoSEQ multiplex PCR; TCRdb's copy has only in-frame clones and leaves some out. That table is the source of V, J and clone size, and D and trimming were worked out from the DNA. There are 120,000 or so clones in the sample; about 85% occur only once, and approximately 2% lies in the top ten. The sample consisted of peripheral blood. The receptor was isolated from a man between 65 and 85 years old with acute or convalescent COVID-19.

The CDR3: CASSLGVTSSYNSPLHF. Written as DNA, the CDR3 is TGCGCCAGCAGCTTGGGGGTGACTAGCTCCTATAATTCACCCCTCCACTTT. V usage is TRBV5-1 and J usage is TRBJ1-6; D not certain. CDR3 length equals 17 residues. The V end lost 0 bases, the J end lost 0 bases, and 10 bases lay between the germline ends. The germline CDR1 and CDR2 sequences are SGHRS and YFSETQ.